The sequence of this T cell receptor beta chain was determined in a study of blood T cell repertoires in COVID-19. Study overall: Specimens from acute and convalescent COVID-19 originated in the United States, Italy and Spain. Sources were T cells, B-cell-depleted T cells, or PBMCs; the material itself was cDNA or gDNA.

Followed longitudinally, the Seattle patients had been enrolled during active infection. In the authors' workflow: How many nucleated cells were present was estimated from reference gene primer amplification. This table comes from immunoSEQ multiplex PCR, and its TCRdb copy is limited to in-frame clones, with some not included. V, J and clone size are those of that table, while D and trimming were read from the DNA. Of 200,000 to 250,000 clones listed, almost 85% are singletons. V was trimmed by 7 bases and J by 4 bases, leaving 14 bases between them. The CDR3 totals 15 residues. CDR1 and CDR2 (germline): SNHLY, FYNNEI.

The sequencing sample was made of peripheral blood. The sequence came from a woman in her 70s with COVID-19, enrolled during active disease. This chain connects TRBV2 to TRBJ2-6; weak D call: TRBD1 (6 bases). The CDR3 is CASTQGLEGANVLTF. As DNA, the CDR3 is TGTGCCAGCACCCAGGGGCTCGAAGGGGCCAACGTCCTGACTTTC.